This T cell receptor (beta chain) was recovered during a study of blood T cell repertoires in COVID-19. The V and J ends lost 1 base and 0 bases respectively, with 7 bases between them. The CDR3 covers 15 residues. Per the germline V gene, CDR1 is SNHLY and CDR2 is FYNNEI. Sequencing used immunoSEQ multiplex PCR; TCRdb keeps in-frame clones, though not all of them. This sample has about 400,000 clones, with around 89% found just once. The TCR was taken from a woman in her twenties or thirties with acute or convalescent COVID-19. The gene calls are TRBV2 and TRBJ1-3; D gene unclear. Sequenced material: peripheral blood. The DNA for the CDR3 is TGTGCCAGCAGTGAAGTCTCACTCTCTGGAAACACCATATATTTT. This encodes CASSEVSLSGNTIYF. The full variable domain, rest sourced from reference TRBV2 and TRBJ1-3, is EPEVTQTPSHQVTQMGQEVILRCVPISNHLYFYWYRQILGQKVEFLVSFYNNEISEKSEIFDDQFSVERPDGSNFTLKIRSTKLEDSAMYFCASSEVSLSGNTIYFGEGSWLTVV.